The 26 T cell receptor beta chains in this list originate from one sample, sequenced in a study of T cells in Graves' hyperthyroidism and ophthalmopathy. What was amplified from RNA transcripts were TCR beta CDR3 regions. First-round RT-PCR with HTBI primers amplified the TCR CDR3 region. Using its own MiXCR run on the multiplex PCR reads, TCRdb lists one record per CDR3 protein. The repertoire holds about 350,000 distinct CDR3 sequences, around 14% seen once, with approximately 23% in the top ten. The source material was blood. Every receptor here comes from a woman between 25 and 40 years old with Graves' hyperthyroidism.

This clonotype was recorded many times. This rearrangement joins TRBV29-1 to TRBJ1-1; D may be TRBD1 (6 bases). Germline CDR1 reads SQVTM; CDR2 reads ANQGSEA. The CDR3 runs to 14 residues. V was shortened by 6 bases and J by 1 base, with 15 bases between the two germline ends. The CDR3 protein is CSVIRGTQNTEAFF. The CDR3 DNA follows: TGCAGCGTCATTAGAGGGACACAGAACACTGAAGCTTTCTTT.

In this sample, this clonotype turned up a few times. V and J are TRBV20-1 and TRBJ2-1, with 13 positions matching TRBD2. With V trimmed by 6 bases and J by 7 bases, 6 bases remained unmatched. Germline V lookup: CDR1 DFQATT, CDR2 SNEGSKA (reference sequence). This CDR3 region has 14 residues. CDR3 protein: CSAQTSGRANEQFF. The CDR3 region has the DNA TGCAGTGCCCAAACTAGCGGGAGGGCTAATGAGCAGTTCTTC.

Points on this clonotype: At one of its ends the junction is not consistent with the germline gene, which may arise from a read error. V and J are TRBV9 and TRBJ1-4; unclear D gene. Germline CDR1 is SGDLS and CDR2 is YYNGEE. This CDR3 contains 12 residues. The CDR3 DNA sequence: TGTGCCAGCACCACTCAAAGTGGAAAACTGCTTTTT. Translated: CASTTQSGKLLF.

Many counts were recorded for this clonotype. The chain carries TRBV28 and TRBJ1-4; D may be TRBD1 (5 bases). V was clipped by 4 bases and J by 0 bases, with 9 bases between them. CDR1 is MDHEN and CDR2 is SYDVKM in the germline V gene. The CDR3 runs to 15 residues. The CDR3 spells CASSSGGATNEKLFF. The CDR3 DNA sequence: TGTGCCAGCAGTTCCGGGGGAGCAACTAATGAAAAACTGTTTTTT.

This clonotype was found many times. The chain couples TRBV12-5 to TRBJ2-7; D perhaps matches TRBD1 (5 bases). Germline CDR1 and CDR2: LGHNT and FRNRAP. With 1 base removed from V and 2 bases from J, the gap between germline ends came to 6 bases. The CDR3 totals 13 residues. The CDR3 reads CASGLEGTYEQYF. The CDR3 DNA sequence: TGTGCTAGTGGTTTGGAGGGGACCTACGAGCAGTACTTC.

CDR3 nucleotides: TGCGCCAGCAGCCAATCACCGGGACAGGGGGCAAATGAGCAGTTCTTC. Encoded protein: CASSQSPGQGANEQFF. The chain uses TRBV4-3 and TRBJ2-1; 12 bases agree with TRBD1. CDR1 and CDR2 (germline): LGHNA, YSLEER. V was clipped by 2 bases and J by 7 bases; unmatched bases: 6. The CDR3 spans 16 residues.

The chain joins TRBV11-3 to TRBJ2-1, with TRBD1 matching over 7 bases. Germline lookup yields CDR1 SGHNT and CDR2 YENEEA. The CDR3 is 15 residues long. The junction had 3 bases not matched to a gene; V was cut back by 3 bases and J by 1 base. CDR3 amino acids: CASSLNRGSYNEQFF. In DNA, the CDR3 is TGTGCCAGCAGCTTGAACAGGGGTTCCTACAATGAGCAGTTCTTC.

The genes are TRBV29-1 and TRBJ1-5; tentatively, D is TRBD1 (5 bases). The CDR3 consists of 14 residues. The germline CDR1 and CDR2 sequences are SQVTM and ANQGSEA. V lost 5 bases, J lost 6 bases, and 17 bases lay in between. CDR3 DNA sequence: TGCAGCGTTACCGGGGCGGCTCGGTTTCAGCCCCAGCATTTT. Translated: CSVTGAARFQPQHF.

This chain joins TRBV9 and TRBJ2-1, with 9 bases matching TRBD2. V shed 0 bases, J shed 8 bases, and the junction held 6 bases outside the gene matches. The length of the CDR3 is 15 residues. The V gene's germline CDR1 is SGDLS and CDR2 YYNGEE. CDR3 residues: CASSVGSGSLDEQFF. The CDR3 DNA reads as TGTGCCAGCAGCGTAGGTAGCGGGAGTTTGGATGAGCAGTTCTTC.

There are a few counts of this clonotype. With a much larger clone just one base away, this may be a read error. The chain carries TRBV5-6 and TRBJ2-3, with D tentatively TRBD2 (5 bases). Germline CDR1 is SGHDT and CDR2 is YYEEEE. Trimming shortened V by 0 bases and J by 1 base, and 15 bases separated the two germline ends. This CDR3 comprises 17 residues. CDR3 in DNA: TGTGCCAGCAGCTTGGGGGGAGAGCGCGCGGGCACAGATACGCAGTATTTT. Protein sequence: CASSLGGERAGTDTQYF.

CDR3 coding DNA: TGTGCCAGCAGTTCCTCCGGGACAGGTCTAAACTACGAGCAGTACTTC. This encodes CASSSSGTGLNYEQYF. The rearrangement links TRBV28 to TRBJ2-7; 8 nucleotides agree with TRBD1. CDR1 is MDHEN, CDR2 SYDVKM, per germline. The CDR3 covers 16 residues. Germline trimming cut 4 bases from V and 3 bases from J; bases unmatched to any gene: 11.

This rearrangement joins TRBV5-1 to TRBJ1-2; no clear D gene. CDR1 and CDR2 (germline): SGHRS, YFSETQ. The CDR3 consists of 14 residues. Trimming took 6 bases from V and 2 from J, leaving 14 bases between them. CDR3 sequence: CASTPTGENYGYTF. In DNA, the CDR3 is TGCGCCAGCACGCCGACCGGGGAAAACTATGGCTACACCTTC.

This clonotype was counted ten times or more. This rearrangement joins TRBV27 to TRBJ1-2; possibly TRBD1 for D (5 bases). This CDR3 has 13 residues. V lost 2 bases and J 5 bases, leaving 9 bases between the germline ends. CDR1 MNHEY and CDR2 SMNVEV come from the germline V gene (reference sequence). The CDR3 region is CASSLRGTYGYTF. CDR3 nucleotides: TGTGCCAGCAGTTTACGGGGGACTTATGGCTACACCTTC.

There are many counts of this clonotype. The V and J genes are TRBV7-3 and TRBJ2-1; D gene ambiguous. CDR1 is SGHTA, CDR2 FQGTGA, per germline. The CDR3 runs to 13 residues. The V end lost 5 bases, the J end lost 7 bases, and 12 bases lay between the germline ends. CDR3 region: CASSPMVGNEQFF. CDR3 coding DNA: TGTGCCAGCAGCCCGATGGTGGGGAATGAGCAGTTCTTC.

This clonotype was found many times. The V and J genes are TRBV28 and TRBJ1-5; D possibly corresponds to TRBD1 (5 bases). The V and J ends lost 5 bases and 0 bases respectively, with 8 bases between them. The CDR3 is made up of 14 amino acids. Germline-derived CDR1 and CDR2 are MDHEN and SYDVKM. This chain's CDR3 is CASSTTDSNQPQHF. CDR3 in DNA: TGTGCCAGCAGTACGACAGATAGCAATCAGCCCCAGCATTTT.

This chain connects TRBV20-1 to TRBJ1-1; D uncertain. CDR3 size: 13 residues. CDR1 and CDR2 (germline): DFQATT, SNEGSKA (reference sequence). V lost 3 bases to trimming and J lost 1 base, with 9 bases between them. CDR3 loop: CSASDGRNTEAFF. The CDR3 coding sequence is TGCAGTGCTAGTGACGGACGGAACACTGAAGCTTTCTTT.

J is TRBJ2-7 and V is TRBV30; possible D gene TRBD2, 5 bases. Germline CDR1 and CDR2: GTSNPN and SVGIG (reference sequence). Trimming removed 4 bases from V and 2 bases from J, with 12 bases in between. The CDR3 spans 13 residues. The CDR3 region has the DNA TGTGCCTGGAAAAAGACTATAGCCTACGAGCAGTACTTC. Protein product: CAWKKTIAYEQYF.

This clonotype was counted a few times. This chain links TRBV29-1 with TRBJ2-5; TRBD1 matches 9 bases. Germline CDR1 reads SQVTM; CDR2 reads ANQGSEA. With 4 bases clipped from V and 7 bases from J, the junction kept 7 bases outside the gene matches. There are 13 residues in the CDR3. The CDR3 DNA is TGCAGCGTTGTCCGGGACAGGGAAGGGACCCAGTACTTC. Amino acid sequence: CSVVRDREGTQYF.

V and J are TRBV6-1 and TRBJ2-3, with D tentatively TRBD1 (6 bases). V shed 8 bases and J shed 4 bases, with 13 bases lying between them. This CDR3 comprises 13 residues. Germline-derived CDR1 and CDR2 are MNHNS and SASEGT. The CDR3: CASGGAGADTQYF. The CDR3 bases are TGTGCCAGCGGGGGCGCCGGGGCAGATACGCAGTATTTT.

The chain combines TRBV30 with TRBJ1-2; D is undetermined. Trimming pared 5 bases from V and 7 bases from J, leaving 17 bases between. The CDR3 consists of 13 residues. Germline CDR1 GTSNPN, CDR2 SVGIG (reference sequence). This CDR3 is CAWVPQITIGYTF. The CDR3, as DNA: TGTGCCTGGGTACCCCAGATTACAATTGGCTACACCTTC. The full variable domain, with the rest looked up from reference TRBV30 and TRBJ1-2, is SQTIHQWPATLVQPVGSPLSLECTVEGTSNPNLYWYRQAAGRGLQLLFYSVGIGQISSEVPQNLSASRPQDRQFILSSKKLLLSDSGFYLCAWVPQITIGYTFGSGTRLTVV.

This clonotype was seen repeatedly, ten times or more. V gene TRBV19 combines with J gene TRBJ1-5; no reliable D call. Germline CDR1 LNHDA, CDR2 SQIVND (reference sequence). V was shortened by 0 bases and J by 2 bases, with 5 bases between the two germline ends. The CDR3 covers 14 residues. CDR3 nucleotides: TGTGCCAGTAGTATAGATGGGGGCAATCAGCCCCAGCATTTT. It encodes CASSIDGGNQPQHF.

This clonotype was observed at least ten times. The rearrangement links TRBV10-3 to TRBJ2-7; D assignment may be TRBD1 or TRBD2 (5 bases each). This CDR3 spans 15 amino acids. Deletions cut 2 bases from V and 2 bases from J, with 13 bases between. Germline-derived CDR1 and CDR2 are ENHRY and SYGVKD. The CDR3 here is CAISEIIGDPYEQYF. Here the CDR3 DNA reads TGTGCCATCAGTGAGATTATAGGGGACCCCTACGAGCAGTACTTC.

The rearrangement joins TRBV9 to TRBJ2-7, with D tentatively TRBD2 (5 bases). Germline-derived CDR1 and CDR2 are SGDLS and YYNGEE. Trimming shortened V by 2 bases and J by 2 bases, and 8 bases separated the two germline ends. This CDR3 contains 13 residues. CDR3 protein: CASSVSETYEQYF. For the CDR3, the DNA is TGTGCCAGCAGCGTTAGCGAGACCTACGAGCAGTACTTC.

V and J are TRBV4-3 and TRBJ2-3; no firm D call. The V end lost 2 bases, the J end lost 2 bases, and 5 bases lay between the germline ends. This CDR3 is built from 13 residues. In germline, CDR1 is LGHNA, CDR2 YSLEER. Here the CDR3 DNA reads TGCGCCAGCAGCCAAAGGACCACAGATACGCAGTATTTT. It specifies CASSQRTTDTQYF.

CDR3 sequence (DNA): TGTGCCAGCAGCTTAATGCAGGGGGCAGGATATGGCTACACCTTC. Amino acid sequence: CASSLMQGAGYGYTF. The chain has TRBV7-2 and TRBJ1-2, with 8 bases that match TRBD1. V dropped 2 bases and J dropped 5; count of bases not matched to a gene: 7. The CDR3 runs to 15 residues. In germline, CDR1 is SGHTA, CDR2 FQGNSA.

This clonotype was recorded at least ten times. This rearrangement joins TRBV28 to TRBJ2-2; D unresolved. The V end lost 2 bases, the J end lost 3 bases, and 19 bases lay between the germline ends. Germline V gene sequence: CDR1 MDHEN, CDR2 SYDVKM. This CDR3 region has 18 residues. The CDR3 DNA reads TGTGCCAGCAGTTTACTAAAACTCCCGACCCTGTACACCGGGGAGCTGTTTTTT. Encoded protein: CASSLLKLPTLYTGELFF.